These 4 T cell receptor beta chains came from one sample sequenced in a study of blood T cells in healthy people across ages. Together with a sample-barcoded 5' primer, a J-beta primer mix was included in a second PCR lasting roughly 7 to 11 cycles. TCRdb reanalysed the 5' RACE reads using MiXCR and keeps one entry per CDR3 protein. Of around 800,000 distinct CDR3 sequences detected, approximately 59% appear once; the ten largest clones hold about 27%. The specimen sequenced was blood. The receptor set was obtained from a man aged 30 to 45 in good health.

The chain links TRBV12-3 or TRBV12-4 to TRBJ1-2, with unresolved D. The CDR3 extends over 14 amino acids. V was shortened by 5 bases and J by 1 base, with 11 bases between the two germline ends. The CDR3 spells CASSVGRINYGYTF. In DNA form, the CDR3 reads TGTGCCAGCAGTGTGGGCAGGATTAACTATGGCTACACCTTC.

This chain's CDR3 is CASSQNGYTF. The DNA of the CDR3 is TGTGCCAGCAGTCAGAATGGCTACACCTTC. The chain joins TRBV25-1 to TRBJ1-2; D remains ambiguous. Looked up from germline, CDR1 is MGHDK and CDR2 is SYGVNS. Trimming stripped 5 bases from V and 6 bases from J, with 4 bases between. The CDR3 consists of 10 residues.

The chain recombines TRBV3-1 with TRBJ2-4, with D possibly called TRBD1 or TRBD2 (5 bases each). Trimming pared 3 bases from V and 5 bases from J, leaving 17 bases between. Germline V gene lookup returns CDR1 LGHDT and CDR2 YNNKEL (reference sequence). The CDR3 runs to 16 residues. The CDR3 sequence is CASSQYVGGRENIQYF. Here the CDR3 DNA reads TGTGCCAGCAGCCAGTACGTTGGGGGAAGGGAAAACATTCAGTACTTC. The full variable domain, with the rest looked up from reference TRBV3-1 and TRBJ2-4, is DTAVSQTPKYLVTQMGNDKSIKCEQNLGHDTMYWYKQDSKKFLKIMFSYNNKELIINETVPNRFSPKSPDKAHLNLHINSLELGDSAVYFCASSQYVGGRENIQYFGAGTRLSVL.

The gene calls are TRBV7-3 and TRBJ2-1, with 11 bases matching TRBD2. Germline V lookup: CDR1 SGHTA, CDR2 FQGTGA. J gave up 6 bases and V 0 bases, and 7 bases lay outside the gene matches. This CDR3 has 17 residues. This chain's CDR3 is CASSLTPLAGGPNEQFF. The CDR3 DNA is TGTGCCAGCAGCTTAACCCCCCTAGCGGGGGGACCCAATGAGCAGTTCTTC.